This TCR beta chain emerged from a study of molecular identifiers for immune sequencing clone quantification. Making the bulk TCR libraries relied on previously described methods and listed TCR primers. TCRdb reanalysed the PCR reads using MiXCR and keeps one entry per CDR3 protein. The profile shows 300,000 to 350,000 distinct CDR3 sequences, roughly a fifth of them singletons. This clonotype was picked up many times. Its antigen is currently unknown. In the sort, naive CD8 T cells were defined as CD8+CD4-CCR7+CD45RA+. Study observations and caveats: Amid roughly 1 million naive cells, spiked Jurkat TCR RNA from one cell was reportedly still detectable. It was shown that clones above 20 RNA copies held over 97% of effector molecules, but under 1% in naive cells.

This sequence was found in a human donor in good health. Some libraries in this study had Jurkat cell RNA spiked in. What was sequenced was naive CD8+ T cells from blood, with Jurkat cell RNA spiked in. As to subset: FACS-sorted CD8+CD4-CCR7+CD45RA+ naive T cells.

The DNA of the CDR3 is TGTGCCAGCAGCTTAGGTGTTAGCGGGGGGTATAACCCTAGCACAGATACGCAGTATTTT. Residues: CASSLGVSGGYNPSTDTQYF. The rearrangement joins TRBV7-8 to TRBJ2-3, with TRBD2 identical over 10 bases. The V gene end was trimmed by 1 base and the J gene end by 0 bases; junction bases not matched to a gene: 13. There are 20 residues in the CDR3. Germline CDR1 is SGHVS and CDR2 is FQNEAQ.